A single sample is the source of the 5 T cell receptor beta chains below, sequenced in a study of shared clonotypes between healthy human individuals. Repertoires were generated with immunoSEQ multiplex PCR, while TCRdb's copy carries only in-frame clones and drops some. Seen here are about 1 million clones, about 74% observed once, and the top ten hold about 1.5%. The sample consisted of memory CD4+ T cells sorted from blood. Noted subset: CD45RA-negative fraction. The receptors derive from a man younger than 35 in good health.

This clone was seen a few times. The chain is built from TRBV7-2 and TRBJ2-5; perhaps D is TRBD1 or TRBD2 (5 bases each). This CDR3 spans 15 amino acids. The V gene lost 1 base and the J gene lost 1 base, with 10 bases spanning the gap. Germline V gene data show CDR1 as SGHTA and CDR2 as FQGNSA. CDR3 region: CASSLDGTGQETQYF. In DNA form, the CDR3 reads TGTGCCAGCAGCTTAGACGGGACGGGCCAAGAGACCCAGTACTTC.

The chain joins TRBV6-5 to TRBJ2-5; the D gene is possibly TRBD2 (6 bases). CDR3 length equals 14 residues. Per the germline V gene, CDR1 is MNHEY and CDR2 is SVGAGI. V lost 5 bases and J 3 bases, leaving 13 bases between the germline ends. The CDR3 region has the DNA TGTGCCAGCAGTGAAAGTAGCGGAAAAGAGACCCAGTACTTC. It codes for CASSESSGKETQYF.

The V and J genes are TRBV6-5 and TRBJ2-5, with 7 nucleotides matching TRBD2. The CDR3 contains 15 residues. After removal of 2 bases from V and 5 bases from J, the junction contained 8 bases not matched to a gene. Looked up from germline, CDR1 is MNHEY and CDR2 is SVGAGI. The CDR3 is CASSYGEGPGETQYF. DNA for the CDR3: TGTGCCAGCAGTTACGGGGAGGGGCCTGGGGAGACCCAGTACTTC.

The chain couples TRBV5-6 to TRBJ2-7; possibly TRBD1 for D (5 bases). This CDR3 is 14 amino acids long. V shed 1 base and J shed 6 bases, with 14 bases lying between them. CDR1 is SGHDT, CDR2 YYEEEE, per germline. In nucleotides, the CDR3 is TGTGCCAGCAGCTTGATACAGGTAGGCGGCGAGCAGTACTTC. It encodes CASSLIQVGGEQYF.

V and J are TRBV4-3 and TRBJ1-2, with D tentatively TRBD1 (6 bases). This CDR3 comprises 15 residues. CDR1 and CDR2 from the germline V gene are LGHNA and YSLEER. V dropped 0 bases and J dropped 8 bases, with 16 bases sitting between them. CDR3 in DNA: TGCGCCAGCAGCCAAGAGTGGGGGCTGCCCCGGGGCTACACCTTC. This codes for CASSQEWGLPRGYTF.